The 22 T cell receptor beta chains below come from one sample, sequenced in a study of cytotoxic CD8 clonotypes in ibrutinib-treated CLL. Produced via immunoSEQ multiplex PCR; TCRdb's table is partial and in-frame only. The repertoire has about 160,000 clones, 84% of them found once; the top ten carry 3.5% to 5.5%. Sequencing was performed on PBMCs, taken after 24 months of ibrutinib treatment. The receptors originated from a human donor with chronic lymphocytic leukemia.

The chain uses TRBV5-1 and TRBJ1-3, with 9 bases matching TRBD1. CDR3 size: 16 residues. Germline V CDR1 and CDR2: SGHRS, YFSETQ. J gave up 2 bases and V 2 bases, and 5 bases lay outside the gene matches. The CDR3 DNA follows: TGCGCCAGCAGCTTACAGGGGGCAAGCGCTGGAAACACCATATATTTT. Translated: CASSLQGASAGNTIYF. Supplemented by reference TRBV5-1 and TRBJ1-3, the full variable domain reads KAGVTQTPRYLIKTRGQQVTLSCSPISGHRSVSWYQQTPGQGLQFLFEYFSETQRNKGNFPGRFSGRQFSNSRSEMNVSTLELGDSALYLCASSLQGASAGNTIYFGEGSWLTVV.

This clone has ten or more counts. This chain joins TRBV28 and TRBJ1-5; D call uncertain. Germline lookup yields CDR1 MDHEN and CDR2 SYDVKM. CDR3 length: 14 amino acids. The V gene lost 3 bases and the J gene lost 7 bases, with 13 bases spanning the gap. The CDR3 region is CASSLSFDRQPQHF. The CDR3 DNA sequence: TGTGCCAGCAGTTTGAGTTTTGATCGACAGCCCCAGCATTTT.

The chain couples TRBV20-1 to TRBJ2-7, with D maybe TRBD2 (6 bases). V lost 3 bases and J lost 6, with 9 bases in between. The CDR3 consists of 11 residues. The V gene's germline CDR1 is DFQATT and CDR2 SNEGSKA (reference sequence). The CDR3 here is CSASGRAEQYF. The CDR3 DNA sequence: TGCAGTGCTAGCGGGAGAGCCGAGCAGTACTTC.

V is TRBV5-1 and J is TRBJ2-5; 12 bases fit TRBD2. This CDR3 is built from 15 residues. Per the germline V gene, CDR1 is SGHRS and CDR2 is YFSETQ. The J segment lost 3 bases and the V segment lost 4 bases, leaving 4 bases of the junction unmatched. DNA of the CDR3: TGCGCCAGCAGCCCTCTAGCGGGAGGGGAAGAGACCCAGTACTTC. Encoded protein: CASSPLAGGEETQYF.

V usage is TRBV19 and J usage is TRBJ2-1; 8 nucleotides match TRBD1. From germline, CDR1 is LNHDA and CDR2 SQIVND (reference sequence). The CDR3 is made up of 13 amino acids. V lost 3 bases and J lost 8; bases outside the gene matches: 3. The CDR3, as DNA: TGTGCCAGTAGTATGGACAGGGTCGATGAGCAGTTCTTC. Its translation: CASSMDRVDEQFF.

The chain recombines TRBV4-3 with TRBJ1-2; 7 bases agree with TRBD1. With 0 bases clipped from V and 3 bases from J, the junction kept 4 bases outside the gene matches. This CDR3 spans 15 amino acids. The V gene's germline CDR1 is LGHNA and CDR2 YSLEER. DNA for the CDR3: TGCGCCAGCAGCCAAGACGACAGGGTGGACTATGGCTACACCTTC. It encodes CASSQDDRVDYGYTF.

The gene calls are TRBV28 and TRBJ2-7; a weak D match, TRBD2 (5 bases). This CDR3 is built from 15 residues. V lost 6 bases, J lost 0 bases, and 15 bases lay in between. CDR1 and CDR2 from the germline V gene are MDHEN and SYDVKM. In DNA form, the CDR3 reads TGTGCCAGCAGGGGGAGCGCTTATAGCTCCTACGAGCAGTACTTC. Its translation is CASRGSAYSSYEQYF.

This chain connects TRBV9 to TRBJ2-2; a possible D gene is TRBD2 (5 bases). The germline V gene encodes CDR1 SGDLS and CDR2 YYNGEE. CDR3 length equals 17 residues. V was trimmed by 2 bases and J by 3 bases, leaving 17 bases between them. The CDR3 region has the DNA TGTGCCAGCAGCGTCGGAGGAACCCCTCGGCACACCGGGGAGCTGTTTTTT. Translated, it gives CASSVGGTPRHTGELFF.

The chain combines TRBV7-9 with TRBJ1-1; D uncertain. V was pared by 2 bases and J by 11 bases, with 9 bases between. Germline loops: CDR1 SEHNR, CDR2 FQNEAQ (reference sequence). The CDR3 is made up of 11 amino acids. CDR3 protein: CASSLRGWAFF. In DNA form, the CDR3 reads TGTGCCAGCAGCTTACGGGGTTGGGCTTTCTTT.

The genes are TRBV11-2 and TRBJ1-4, with no clear D. The CDR3 covers 13 residues. The germline V gene has CDR1 SGHAT and CDR2 FQNNGV. V lost 6 bases and J lost 3, with 8 bases in between. CDR3 loop: CASRFGANEKLFF. Here the CDR3 DNA reads TGTGCCAGCAGATTTGGGGCTAATGAAAAACTGTTTTTT.

This chain joins TRBV11-2 and TRBJ1-4, with TRBD1 identical over 7 bases. V trimming: 3 bases; J trimming: 3 bases; junction bases outside the gene matches: 1. This CDR3 comprises 14 residues. Germline V gives CDR1 SGHAT, CDR2 FQNNGV. CDR3 sequence reads: CASSLDRPNEKLFF. The CDR3 DNA is TGTGCCAGCAGCTTGGACAGGCCTAATGAAAAACTGTTTTTT.

About this clone itself: Other DNA sequences of this sample code for an identical CDR3. V and J are TRBV5-4 and TRBJ1-3; D perhaps matches TRBD1 (5 bases). Trimming took off 0 bases at V and 0 bases at J, with 7 bases between the two ends. The CDR3 sequence is 15 residues long. CDR1 SGHNT and CDR2 YYREEE come from the germline V gene (reference sequence). The CDR3 region is CASSLGGASGNTIYF. The CDR3 coding sequence is TGTGCCAGCAGCTTGGGGGGCGCCTCTGGAAACACCATATATTTT.

The V gene is TRBV2, the J gene TRBJ2-7; possibly TRBD2 for D (6 bases). This CDR3 has 14 amino acids. Deletions cut 5 bases from V and 4 bases from J, with 15 bases between. Germline loops: CDR1 SNHLY, CDR2 FYNNEI. CDR3 nucleotide sequence: TGTGCCAGCAGTTTGGAGGGCAATTGGTACGAGCAGTACTTC. It specifies CASSLEGNWYEQYF.

The chain combines TRBV4-1 with TRBJ1-4, with 11 bases fitting TRBD1. The germline V gene has CDR1 MGHRA and CDR2 YSYEKL. The CDR3 consists of 16 residues. V was clipped by 3 bases and J by 4 bases; unmatched bases: 4. The CDR3 reads CASSHWGQGVNEKLFF. In DNA, the CDR3 is TGCGCCAGCAGCCACTGGGGACAGGGGGTTAATGAAAAACTGTTTTTT.

The chain joins TRBV13 to TRBJ1-5; 7 bases are shared with TRBD1. Germline CDR1 and CDR2: PRHDT and FYEKMQ (reference sequence). Trimming cost V 1 base and J 4 bases; bases outside gene matches: 7. There are 16 residues in the CDR3. CDR3 protein: CASSLALQGRNQPQHF. The DNA for the CDR3 is TGTGCCAGCAGCTTAGCTTTACAGGGGAGGAATCAGCCCCAGCATTTT.

The rearrangement uses TRBV5-6 and TRBJ2-5, with a possible D match to TRBD2 (5 bases). Trimming removed 1 base from V and 3 bases from J, with 16 bases in between. In germline, CDR1 is SGHDT, CDR2 YYEEEE. CDR3 size: 16 residues. CDR3 nucleotide sequence: TGTGCCAGCAGCTTGTATATTCGGGGTCGGGAAGAGACCCAGTACTTC. It specifies CASSLYIRGREETQYF.

The chain combines TRBV25-1 with TRBJ2-5; D remains ambiguous. The CDR3 extends over 14 amino acids. Germline V lookup: CDR1 MGHDK, CDR2 SYGVNS. The ends were cut back, 0 bases at V and 0 bases at J, with 5 bases in the middle. Written as DNA, the CDR3 is TGTGCCAGCAGTGAATACGGGTACCAAGAGACCCAGTACTTC. Translated: CASSEYGYQETQYF. Based on the CDR3 plus reference TRBV25-1 and TRBJ2-5, the full variable domain is EADIYQTPRYLVIGTGKKITLECSQTMGHDKMYWYQQDPGMELHLIHYSYGVNSTEKGDLSSESTVSRIRTEHFPLTLESARPSHTSQYLCASSEYGYQETQYFGPGTRLLVL.

This sequence joins TRBV18 and TRBJ1-5; 7 positions match TRBD1. J lost 2 bases, V lost 4 bases, and 2 bases had no gene match. CDR1 is KGHSH and CDR2 is LQKENI in the germline V gene. The CDR3 is made up of 14 amino acids. The CDR3 sequence is CASSLQGGNQPQHF. CDR3 DNA: TGTGCCAGCTCACTCCAGGGGGGCAATCAGCCCCAGCATTTT.

The rearrangement links TRBV5-1 to TRBJ2-3; D uncertain. CDR3 length: 14 residues. Germline V gene data show CDR1 as SGHRS and CDR2 as YFSETQ. Deletions cut 0 bases from V and 6 bases from J, with 11 bases between. DNA for the CDR3: TGCGCCAGCAGCTTGGAGGTCCCGCGGGATACGCAGTATTTT. Translation gives CASSLEVPRDTQYF.

V usage is TRBV11-3 and J usage is TRBJ2-7; TRBD1 aligns across 7 bases. V was pared by 5 bases and J by 5 bases, with 6 bases of the junction left unmatched. The CDR3 has 13 amino acids. CDR1 is SGHNT, CDR2 YENEEA, per germline. The CDR3 DNA reads TGTGCCAGCAGCAGGACAGGAGTCCACGAGCAGTACTTC. Residues: CASSRTGVHEQYF.

The rearrangement links TRBV27 to TRBJ1-5, with a tentative D call TRBD1 (6 bases). V was clipped by 5 bases and J by 7 bases, with 24 bases between them. From germline, CDR1 is MNHEY and CDR2 SMNVEV (reference sequence). The CDR3 spans 17 residues. The CDR3 loop is CASSPGLWWGAEQPQHF. The CDR3 bases are TGTGCCAGCAGTCCGGGTTTGTGGTGGGGGGCAGAACAGCCCCAGCATTTT.

The J gene is TRBJ2-7, the V gene TRBV28, with D perhaps TRBD2 (5 bases). V gave up 1 base and J gave up 0 bases, with 13 bases separating them. This CDR3 spans 16 amino acids. Germline CDR1 MDHEN, CDR2 SYDVKM. Here the CDR3 DNA reads TGTGCCAGCAGTTTATTTCGCGGGTTGAGCTCCTACGAGCAGTACTTC. Protein: CASSLFRGLSSYEQYF.